The 5 T cell receptor beta chains reported below all come from one sample, sequenced in a study of cytotoxic CD8 clonotypes in ibrutinib-treated CLL. Using immunoSEQ multiplex PCR, the repertoire was profiled, and TCRdb retains in-frame clones only, with some absent. The data contain about 50,000 clones, around four fifths of them seen just once; the ten biggest clones take up approximately 20%. The sample here was PBMCs, taken after 24 months of ibrutinib treatment. The origin of the receptors is a human donor with chronic lymphocytic leukemia.

The chain joins TRBV6-6 to TRBJ2-7; the match to TRBD1 covers 11 bases. This CDR3 spans 16 amino acids. Trimming at V came to 6 bases and at J to 7 bases, leaving 14 bases not matched to a gene. Germline V gene lookup returns CDR1 MNHNY and CDR2 SVGAGI (reference sequence). The chain's CDR3 is CASSLTGQGAKWEQYF. For the CDR3, the DNA is TGTGCCAGCAGCCTTACCGGACAGGGGGCTAAATGGGAGCAGTACTTC.

This clone appeared a few times. The chain links TRBV5-1 to TRBJ2-2; 8 positions match TRBD1. The CDR3 length is 16 residues. Germline V gene lookup returns CDR1 SGHRS and CDR2 YFSETQ. Losses at the gene ends were 4 bases for V and 2 bases for J; bases not matched to a gene: 7. CDR3 in DNA: TGCGCCAGCAGCACGAACGGACAGGGAAACACCGGGGAGCTGTTTTTT. Its protein is CASSTNGQGNTGELFF.

V gene TRBV7-9 combines with J gene TRBJ1-2; 7 nucleotides align to TRBD1. The V and J ends lost 5 bases and 4 bases, in that order; junction bases with no gene match: 4. Germline V gene lookup returns CDR1 SEHNR and CDR2 FQNEAQ (reference sequence). The CDR3 is 13 amino acids. Here the CDR3 reads CASSPGGGYGYTF. DNA for the CDR3: TGTGCCAGCAGCCCAGGGGGGGGCTATGGCTACACCTTC. Using reference TRBV7-9 and TRBJ1-2 for the parts outside the CDR3, the full variable domain is DTGVSQNPRHKITKRGQNVTFRCDPISEHNRLYWYRQTLGQGPEFLTYFQNEAQLEKSRLLSDRFSAERPKGSFSTLEIQRTEQGDSAMYLCASSPGGGYGYTFGSGTRLTVV.

This chain uses TRBV6-1 with TRBJ2-4, with 9 bases lining up with TRBD1. Looked up from germline, CDR1 is MNHNS and CDR2 is SASEGT. This CDR3 has 15 residues. Trimming at V came to 5 bases and at J to 4 bases, leaving 6 bases not matched to a gene. In DNA form, the CDR3 reads TGTGCCAGCAGTCGTGGGGACAGGGCGAAAAACATTCAGTACTTC. Translating gives CASSRGDRAKNIQYF.

The J gene is TRBJ1-5, the V gene TRBV6-5; possibly TRBD1 for D (5 bases). Trimming cost V 5 bases and J 3 bases, with 14 bases left between them. Germline V gene lookup returns CDR1 MNHEY and CDR2 SVGAGI. This CDR3 is 15 amino acids long. The CDR3 nucleotides read TGTGCCAGCAGTCCTTCGGGGACCGACAATCAGCCCCAGCATTTT. Encoded protein: CASSPSGTDNQPQHF.